These 11 T cell receptor beta chains share one sample of origin, sequenced in a study of blood T cell repertoires in COVID-19. The table came from immunoSEQ multiplex PCR; TCRdb's copy has only in-frame clones and leaves some out. Among about 330,000 clones listed, around 88% were seen once. The source material was peripheral blood. These receptors were obtained from a woman aged 45-65 years with acute or convalescent COVID-19.

On this clone itself: Other DNA sequences in this specimen translate into the identical CDR3. The genes are TRBV7-2 and TRBJ1-2; no definite D call. The CDR3 spans 13 residues. Trimming took off 3 bases at V and 2 bases at J, with 7 bases between the two ends. Germline CDR1 is SGHTA and CDR2 is FQGNSA. This CDR3 reads CASSLGGNYGYTF. In DNA form, the CDR3 reads TGTGCCAGCAGCTTGGGAGGCAACTATGGCTACACCTTC.

V and J are TRBV4-1 and TRBJ2-5, with a possible D match to TRBD2 (6 bases). The length of the CDR3 is 17 residues. Trimming stripped 1 base from V and 5 bases from J, with 20 bases between. Germline V gives CDR1 MGHRA, CDR2 YSYEKL. CDR3 nucleotides: TGCGCCAGCAGCCAAGCTGTTGTTGAGGAGGGTGGGGAGACCCAGTACTTC. Its translation is CASSQAVVEEGGETQYF.

As regards this clone: The junction shows a germline mismatch at one end, possibly a read error. The rearrangement joins TRBV6-5 to TRBJ2-1; 9 bases agree with TRBD2. Germline CDR1 reads MNHEY; CDR2 reads SVGAGI. CDR3 size: 16 residues. This CDR3 reads CASSYSGGRAYNEQFF. The CDR3, as DNA: TGTGCCAGCAGTTACTCGGGCGGGAGGGCCTATAATGAGCAGTTCTTC.

The V call is TRBV7-2, the J call TRBJ1-6; no reliable D call. Germline CDR1 reads SGHTA; CDR2 reads FQGNSA. The CDR3 covers 12 residues. V was clipped by 4 bases and J by 8 bases, with 6 bases between them. This CDR3 reads CASSSLYSPLHF. In nucleotides, the CDR3 is TGTGCCAGCAGCTCACTGTATTCACCCCTCCACTTT.

In DNA form, the CDR3 reads TGTGCCACCAGGAAAGCTAGCGGGAGGGCCGGTGAGCAGTACTTC. It codes for CATRKASGRAGEQYF. The chain has TRBV15 and TRBJ2-7; 12 positions match TRBD2. Per the germline V gene, CDR1 is LNHNV and CDR2 is YYDKDF (reference sequence). Trimming cost V 6 bases and J 7 bases; bases outside gene matches: 10. The CDR3 covers 15 residues.

V and J are TRBV27 and TRBJ1-5; unclear D gene. CDR3 length: 16 residues. V lost 5 bases and J lost 5, with 19 bases in between. Germline V CDR1 and CDR2: MNHEY, SMNVEV (reference sequence). CDR3 loop: CASSAQTGSSHQPQHF. The CDR3 DNA sequence: TGTGCCAGCAGTGCGCAGACCGGGTCCTCGCATCAGCCCCAGCATTTT.

V gene TRBV6-2 or TRBV6-3 combines with J gene TRBJ1-5; TRBD1 matches 7 bases. This CDR3 comprises 14 residues. Germline values: CDR1 MNHEY, CDR2 SVGEGT. Germline trimming cut 6 bases from V and 7 bases from J; bases unmatched to any gene: 9. The CDR3, as DNA: TGTGCCAGCAGCCCGACAGGGAGAGGGCAGCCCCAGCATTTT. Protein: CASSPTGRGQPQHF.

A word on this clone: The junction does not match germline at one end; this may be a read error. This sequence joins TRBV5-4 and TRBJ2-1, with 9 positions matching TRBD1. The CDR3 length is 15 residues. The germline gives CDR1 SGHNT, CDR2 YYREEE (reference sequence). The CDR3 loop reads CASSLDRGTYNEQFF. The CDR3 region has the DNA TGTGCCAGCAGTTTGGACAGGGGCACCTACAATGAGCAGTTCTTC.

The chain has TRBV6-4 and TRBJ2-2; D is possibly TRBD1 (5 bases). The length of the CDR3 is 18 residues. The germline CDR1 and CDR2 sequences are MRHNA and SNTAGT. Trimming took 6 bases from V and 2 from J, leaving 22 bases between them. The DNA of the CDR3 is TGTGCCAGCAGGGAACCCCTAGGTCAGGACACTAACACCGGGGAGCTGTTTTTT. Translated: CASREPLGQDTNTGELFF.

The chain links TRBV21-1 to TRBJ2-7; TRBD2 is the table's D call and was not checked against the DNA. TRBV21-1 has pseudogene status. This CDR3 comprises 19 residues. The CDR3 DNA is TGTGCCAGCAGCAAAGGAAAGGGGCGGGGCGGGCCAGACTCCTACGAGCAGTACTTC. It codes for CASSKGKGRGGPDSYEQYF.

The rearrangement links TRBV7-8 to TRBJ1-1; D gene unclear. V lost 5 bases to trimming and J lost 7 bases, with 11 bases between them. The length of the CDR3 is 12 residues. Germline-derived CDR1 and CDR2 are SGHVS and FQNEAQ. This CDR3 reads CASSHPGGEAFF. CDR3 in DNA: TGTGCCAGCAGCCATCCGGGAGGTGAAGCTTTCTTT.